This T cell receptor beta chain was observed in a study of blood T cell repertoires in COVID-19. Study information: From T cells, B-cell-depleted T cells, or PBMCs came the material, which was cDNA or gDNA.

In the source study's methods: Estimated nucleated cell counts came from reference gene primer amplification. Clones were read by immunoSEQ multiplex PCR, and TCRdb kept only the in-frame ones, dropping some. The V and J calls and clone size were taken over from that table, and D and trimming were inferred from the DNA. This table has approximately 34,000 clones, 90% to 95% appearing once. V was pared by 10 bases and J by 4 bases, with 3 bases of the junction left unmatched. The CDR3 covers 11 residues. The germline CDR1 and CDR2 sequences are LNHDA and SQIVND (reference sequence). Sample: peripheral blood. This clonotype originated in a man between 60 and 75 years old with acute or convalescent COVID-19. The V and J genes are TRBV19 and TRBJ1-2, with TRBD1 matching 7 bases. CDR3 nucleotides: TGTGCCACCCGGGACAGCTATGGCTACACCTTC. It translates to CATRDSYGYTF.